These 2 T cell receptor beta chains were sequenced from one sample in a study of vaccination effects on CD4 cells after COVID-19. Antigen-specific CD4+ T cells were expanded with viral peptide pools in the ViraFEST assay before sequencing. CD4+ T cells were isolated after around 10 days of culture. Two-dose vaccination with either BNT162b2 or mRNA-1273 was given to the participants. Clones were read by immunoSEQ multiplex PCR, and TCRdb kept only the in-frame ones, dropping some. Found here are roughly 68,000 clones, about 67% of them singletons; the top ten hold 1.5% to 1.8%. These receptors' antigens are unknown. Sample: CD4+ T cells from PBMCs cultured with HCoV-229E spike peptides, taken after COVID-19 vaccination. The receptors derive from a human donor who received a COVID-19 vaccine.

This chain connects TRBV2 to TRBJ2-4; 7 bases are shared with TRBD2. This CDR3 has 13 residues. Trimming took 3 bases from V and 8 from J; bases not matched to a gene: 4. CDR1 SNHLY and CDR2 FYNNEI come from the germline V gene. Written as DNA, the CDR3 is TGTGCCAGCAGTGAGCGGGGGACGGACATTCAGTACTTC. Protein: CASSERGTDIQYF. The whole variable domain, remainder taken from reference TRBV2 and TRBJ2-4, is EPEVTQTPSHQVTQMGQEVILRCVPISNHLYFYWYRQILGQKVEFLVSFYNNEISEKSEIFDDQFSVERPDGSNFTLKIRSTKLEDSAMYFCASSERGTDIQYFGAGTRLSVL.

The rearrangement joins TRBV29-1 to TRBJ2-2; D gene uncertain. Trimming left V 7 bases short and J 1 base short, with 13 bases between. In germline, CDR1 is SQVTM, CDR2 ANQGSEA. CDR3 size: 14 residues. The CDR3 loop reads CSAMWSRNTGELFF. The CDR3 DNA reads as TGCAGCGCCATGTGGTCCAGGAACACCGGGGAGCTGTTTTTT.